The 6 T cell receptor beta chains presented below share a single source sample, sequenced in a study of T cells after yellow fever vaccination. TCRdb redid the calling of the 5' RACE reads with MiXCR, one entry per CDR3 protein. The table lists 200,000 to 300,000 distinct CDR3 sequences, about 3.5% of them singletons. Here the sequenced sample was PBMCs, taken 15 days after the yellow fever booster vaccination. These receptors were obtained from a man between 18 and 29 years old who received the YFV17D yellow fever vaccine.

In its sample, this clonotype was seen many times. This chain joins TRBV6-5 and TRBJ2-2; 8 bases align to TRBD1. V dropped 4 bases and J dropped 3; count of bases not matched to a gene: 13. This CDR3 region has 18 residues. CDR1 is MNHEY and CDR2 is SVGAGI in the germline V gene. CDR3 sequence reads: CASSSYPNGQGDTGELFF. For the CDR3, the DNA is TGTGCCAGCAGTTCCTACCCGAATGGACAGGGAGACACCGGGGAGCTGTTTTTT.

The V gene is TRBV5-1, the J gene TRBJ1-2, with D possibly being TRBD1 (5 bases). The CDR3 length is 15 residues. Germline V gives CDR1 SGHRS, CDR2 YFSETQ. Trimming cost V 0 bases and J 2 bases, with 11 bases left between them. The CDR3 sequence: CASSLDAGKNYGYTF. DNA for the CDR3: TGCGCCAGCAGCTTGGATGCAGGGAAGAACTATGGCTACACCTTC.

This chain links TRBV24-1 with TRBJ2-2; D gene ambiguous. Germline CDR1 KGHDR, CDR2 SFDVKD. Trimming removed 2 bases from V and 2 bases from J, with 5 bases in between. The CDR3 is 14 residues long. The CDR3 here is CATSDWYNTGELFF. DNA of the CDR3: TGTGCCACCAGTGATTGGTATAACACCGGGGAGCTGTTTTTT.

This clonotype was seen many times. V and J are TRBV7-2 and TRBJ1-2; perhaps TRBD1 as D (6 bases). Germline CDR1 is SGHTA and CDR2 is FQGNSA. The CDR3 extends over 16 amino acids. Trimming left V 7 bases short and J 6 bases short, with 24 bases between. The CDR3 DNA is TGTGCCAGCAATCCCCGGTGGGGGGGGCGCGTCGATGGCTACACCTTC. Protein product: CASNPRWGGRVDGYTF.

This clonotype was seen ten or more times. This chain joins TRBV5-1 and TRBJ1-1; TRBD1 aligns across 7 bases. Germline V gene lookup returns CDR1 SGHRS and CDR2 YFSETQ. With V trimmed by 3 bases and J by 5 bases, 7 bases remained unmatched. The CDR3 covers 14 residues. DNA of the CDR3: TGCGCCAGCAGCTCGTTGACAGGGACAACTGAAGCTTTCTTT. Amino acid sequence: CASSSLTGTTEAFF.

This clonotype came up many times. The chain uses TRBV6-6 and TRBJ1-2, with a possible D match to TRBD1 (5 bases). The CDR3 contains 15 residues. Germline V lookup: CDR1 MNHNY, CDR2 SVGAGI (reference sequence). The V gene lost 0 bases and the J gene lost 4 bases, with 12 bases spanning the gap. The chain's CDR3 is CASSYSGREGYGYTF. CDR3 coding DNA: TGTGCCAGCAGTTACTCTGGCAGGGAGGGCTATGGCTACACCTTC.